One sample yielded the 27 T cell receptor beta chains listed below, sequenced in a study of shared clonotypes between healthy human individuals. Positive CCR7 selection of CD45RO-negative cells yielded the naive CD8 cells, and terminally differentiated effector memory CD45RA+ cells were excluded. Some clones are missing from TCRdb's copy, which holds only in-frame ones; the method was immunoSEQ multiplex PCR. The table lists about 680,000 clones, about 90% of them singletons, with about 24% in the top ten. Sequenced input: naive CD8+ T cells sorted from blood. These TCRs come from a man aged 25-45 years in good health.

CDR3 residues: CAWNWGGTDTQYF. As DNA, the CDR3 is TGTGCCTGGAACTGGGGGGGCACAGATACGCAGTATTTT. The gene calls are TRBV30 and TRBJ2-3; possibly TRBD2 for D (6 bases). This CDR3 comprises 13 residues. The germline CDR1 and CDR2 sequences are GTSNPN and SVGIG (reference sequence). The V and J ends lost 4 bases and 1 base respectively, with 9 bases between them.

The chain links TRBV5-8 to TRBJ2-7; 9 bases fit TRBD1. Looked up from germline, CDR1 is SGHTS and CDR2 is YDEGEE. Unmatched junction bases numbered 13, after V lost 4 bases and J lost 2 bases. The CDR3 has 17 amino acids. CDR3 bases: TGTGCCAGCAGCCGACTCAGGGGCGGACAGGGGACCTACGAGCAGTACTTC. It codes for CASSRLRGGQGTYEQYF.

The chain joins TRBV11-2 to TRBJ1-1; TRBD1 matches at 8 bases. The germline CDR1 and CDR2 sequences are SGHAT and FQNNGV. CDR3 length: 15 amino acids. V shed 4 bases and J 1 base; nucleotides not matched to a gene: 5. Written as DNA, the CDR3 is TGTGCCAGCAGCTCCCCGGGACAGGAGAACACTGAAGCTTTCTTT. Amino acids: CASSSPGQENTEAFF.

The chain joins TRBV27 to TRBJ1-5, with D possibly being TRBD1 (5 bases). This CDR3 is built from 14 residues. V was trimmed by 6 bases and J by 5 bases, leaving 14 bases between them. Germline assignment: CDR1 MNHEY and CDR2 SMNVEV (reference sequence). In DNA, the CDR3 is TGTGCCAGCAGACCGGGGACGGTTTATCAGCCCCAGCATTTT. It encodes CASRPGTVYQPQHF.

This chain joins TRBV5-5 and TRBJ2-1, with D possibly called TRBD1 or TRBD2 (5 bases each). There are 14 residues in the CDR3. V lost 4 bases, J lost 0 bases, and 8 bases lay in between. Germline V gene data show CDR1 as SGHKS and CDR2 as YYEKEE (reference sequence). The CDR3 DNA reads as TGTGCCAGCAGCGGGGACGGCTCCTACAATGAGCAGTTCTTC. Translated: CASSGDGSYNEQFF.

This clone was counted once. As DNA, the CDR3 is TGTGCCAGCAGCCCCCAGACTGAAGCTTTCTTT. The encoded protein is CASSPQTEAFF. The chain couples TRBV9 to TRBJ1-1; D gene uncertain. The CDR3 totals 11 residues. Germline CDR1 SGDLS, CDR2 YYNGEE. Trimming removed 4 bases from V and 5 bases from J, with 6 bases in between.

The rearrangement uses TRBV7-3 and TRBJ2-5, with TRBD1 as a possible D gene (5 bases). Deletions cut 2 bases from V and 2 bases from J, with 12 bases between. Per germline, CDR1 SGHTA and CDR2 FQGTGA. CDR3 length: 15 amino acids. The CDR3 nucleotides read TGTGCCAGCAGCTTACAGGGCTCCGCACAAGAGACCCAGTACTTC. Encoded protein: CASSLQGSAQETQYF.

Comments on this clone: The sample has other DNA sequences that encode this CDR3 too. The chain uses TRBV27 and TRBJ2-5; D remains ambiguous. CDR3 length equals 14 residues. CDR1 is MNHEY, CDR2 SMNVEV, per germline (reference sequence). V lost 2 bases to trimming and J lost 3 bases, with 10 bases between them. The CDR3: CASSLLGVEETQYF. In DNA, the CDR3 is TGTGCCAGCAGTTTACTTGGGGTGGAAGAGACCCAGTACTTC.

This clone was seen once. The chain has TRBV4-1 and TRBJ2-1, with 7 nucleotides matching TRBD2. CDR3 length equals 16 residues. Germline V CDR1 and CDR2: MGHRA, YSYEKL. V gave up 0 bases and J gave up 2 bases; unmatched junction bases: 4. DNA for the CDR3: TGCGCCAGCAGCCAAGACATCGGGAGGACCTACAATGAGCAGTTCTTC. Translation gives CASSQDIGRTYNEQFF.

As to this clone: This may be a read error: a much more frequent sequence differs by one nucleotide. This chain connects TRBV5-4 to TRBJ2-1; D gene unclear. CDR1 and CDR2 (germline): SGHNT, YYREEE (reference sequence). V gave up 1 base and J gave up 7 bases, with 3 bases separating them. This CDR3 has 11 amino acids. The CDR3 DNA follows: TGTGCCAGCAGCTTGCGGAATGAGCAGTTCTTC. The encoded protein is CASSLRNEQFF.

The J gene is TRBJ1-1, the V gene TRBV21-1; the table's D call, TRBD1, has no DNA check behind it. TRBV21-1 is a listed pseudogene. CDR3 size: 18 residues. Here the CDR3 reads CASSAGMGTGENHTEAFF. For the CDR3, the DNA is TGTGCCAGCAGCGCCGGAATGGGGACAGGAGAAAATCACACTGAAGCTTTCTTT.

This rearrangement joins TRBV7-6 to TRBJ2-7, with TRBD2 as a possible D gene (6 bases). The CDR3 spans 15 residues. Germline CDR1 SGHVS, CDR2 FNYEAQ. Trimming stripped 11 bases from V and 0 bases from J, with 20 bases between. The CDR3 sequence is CALKPLAGSSYEQYF. The DNA for the CDR3 is TGTGCCCTAAAACCCCTTGCCGGGAGCTCCTACGAGCAGTACTTC. The whole variable domain, filled in from reference TRBV7-6 and TRBJ2-7, reads GAGVSQSPRYKVTKRGQDVALRCDPISGHVSLYWYRQALGQGPEFLTYFNYEAQQDKSGLPNDRFSAERPEGSISTLTIQRTEQRDSAMYRCALKPLAGSSYEQYFGPGTRLTVT.

The CDR3 bases are TGTGCCAGCAGCTTGGCGGCAGGGGGAAAAGATGGCTACACCTTC. This codes for CASSLAAGGKDGYTF. J is TRBJ1-2 and V is TRBV5-6, with 7 positions matching TRBD1. V gave up 0 bases and J gave up 6 bases; unmatched junction bases: 8. This CDR3 comprises 15 residues. Germline-derived CDR1 and CDR2 are SGHDT and YYEEEE.

The CDR3 protein is CSGYRIYNEQFF. The DNA for the CDR3 is TGCAGCGGGTATAGGATTTACAATGAGCAGTTCTTC. The genes are TRBV29-1 and TRBJ2-1; no reliable D call. V lost 7 bases and J 4 bases, leaving 11 bases between the germline ends. The CDR3 has 12 residues. Germline V CDR1 and CDR2: SQVTM, ANQGSEA.

The chain recombines TRBV4-2 with TRBJ1-5; unclear D gene. Germline V gene lookup returns CDR1 LGHNA and CDR2 YNFKEQ. V gave up 1 base and J gave up 2 bases, with 9 bases separating them. The CDR3 is made up of 15 amino acids. The CDR3 bases are TGTGCCAGCAGCCAAGTTCCATTGGGCAATCAGCCCCAGCATTTT. Protein sequence: CASSQVPLGNQPQHF.

The rearrangement uses TRBV5-1 and TRBJ1-1; 7 nucleotides align to TRBD1. The V gene end was trimmed by 3 bases and the J gene end by 4 bases; junction bases not matched to a gene: 12. The length of the CDR3 is 16 residues. In germline, CDR1 is SGHRS, CDR2 YFSETQ. CDR3 nucleotide sequence: TGCGCCAGCAGCTGGGGGCGGCAGGGGGTAGGCACTGAAGCTTTCTTT. It encodes CASSWGRQGVGTEAFF.

The chain couples TRBV6-6 to TRBJ2-3; weak D call: TRBD1 (5 bases). Germline loops: CDR1 MNHNY, CDR2 SVGAGI (reference sequence). V lost 6 bases and J 5 bases, leaving 15 bases between the germline ends. This CDR3 has 14 residues. The CDR3 region is CASSPSNTGDTQYF. CDR3 bases: TGTGCCAGCAGCCCCAGTAATACAGGAGATACGCAGTATTTT.

The chain links TRBV2 to TRBJ2-3, with a possible D match to TRBD2 (5 bases). CDR1 and CDR2 from the germline V gene are SNHLY and FYNNEI. The V end lost 0 bases, the J end lost 4 bases, and 20 bases lay between the germline ends. The CDR3 is made up of 18 amino acids. In DNA form, the CDR3 reads TGTGCCAGCAGTGAAGCGTGGGCCCACTTAGGAGGAGCAGATACGCAGTATTTT. This translates into CASSEAWAHLGGADTQYF. The full variable domain, completed using reference TRBV2 and TRBJ2-3, is EPEVTQTPSHQVTQMGQEVILRCVPISNHLYFYWYRQILGQKVEFLVSFYNNEISEKSEIFDDQFSVERPDGSNFTLKIRSTKLEDSAMYFCASSEAWAHLGGADTQYFGPGTRLTVL.

The gene calls are TRBV7-8 and TRBJ2-1; 8 positions agree with TRBD1. Germline-derived CDR1 and CDR2 are SGHVS and FQNEAQ. V lost 3 bases and J lost 5; bases outside the gene matches: 3. This CDR3 comprises 14 residues. CDR3 sequence reads: CASSFQGAHNEQFF. CDR3 DNA sequence: TGTGCCAGCAGCTTCCAGGGGGCCCACAATGAGCAGTTCTTC. Full variable domain (rest looked up from reference TRBV7-8 and TRBJ2-1): GAGVSQSPRYKVAKRGQDVALRCDPISGHVSLFWYQQALGQGPEFLTYFQNEAQLDKSGLPSDRFFAERPEGSVSTLKIQRTQQEDSAVYLCASSFQGAHNEQFFGPGTRLTVL.

The chain links TRBV2 to TRBJ2-7; D not certain. Trimming left V 0 bases short and J 5 bases short, with 26 bases between. CDR1 is SNHLY, CDR2 FYNNEI, per germline. CDR3 size: 19 residues. CDR3 sequence: CASSEARLGMIQEENEQYF. The CDR3 DNA sequence: TGTGCCAGCAGTGAAGCGCGACTTGGGATGATCCAAGAGGAAAACGAGCAGTACTTC.

The chain recombines TRBV7-8 with TRBJ2-7; D possibly matches TRBD1 or TRBD2 (5 bases each). The ends were cut back, 2 bases at V and 4 bases at J, with 18 bases in the middle. CDR1 SGHVS and CDR2 FQNEAQ come from the germline V gene. The CDR3 consists of 16 residues. The CDR3 nucleotides read TGTGCCAGCAGCTTACCTAAAAGAGGGGCTCCGTACGAGCAGTACTTC. This gives the protein CASSLPKRGAPYEQYF.

The chain combines TRBV19 with TRBJ2-7; D is unclear. This CDR3 region has 15 residues. With 5 bases removed from V and 1 base from J, the gap between germline ends came to 15 bases. Germline-derived CDR1 and CDR2 are LNHDA and SQIVND (reference sequence). DNA for the CDR3: TGTGCCAGTAGTCCTCTGTTTCAGTCTTCCTACGAGCAGTACTTC. The encoded protein is CASSPLFQSSYEQYF.

This chain links TRBV27 with TRBJ1-2, with a tentative D call TRBD1 (6 bases). The V end lost 4 bases, the J end lost 8 bases, and 20 bases lay between the germline ends. The CDR3 runs 15 residues. Germline V gene sequence: CDR1 MNHEY, CDR2 SMNVEV (reference sequence). The DNA of the CDR3 is TGTGCCAGCAGTTCCGGCCTCGGACAGCGTTTGGGCTACACCTTC. Translation gives CASSSGLGQRLGYTF.

The J gene is TRBJ2-7, the V gene TRBV9; D call uncertain. The CDR3 covers 12 residues. Germline V lookup: CDR1 SGDLS, CDR2 YYNGEE. V shed 4 bases and J shed 7 bases, with 12 bases lying between them. This CDR3 reads CASSFSMGEQYF. CDR3 DNA: TGTGCCAGCAGCTTCTCCATGGGGGAGCAGTACTTC.

V usage is TRBV10-2 and J usage is TRBJ2-3, with 12 bases fitting TRBD2. The CDR3 extends over 16 amino acids. From germline, CDR1 is WSHSY and CDR2 SAAADI. After removal of 7 bases from V and 2 bases from J, the junction contained 7 bases not matched to a gene. The CDR3 spells CASILGLAGSTDTQYF. In nucleotides, the CDR3 is TGCGCCAGCATCTTAGGACTAGCGGGATCCACAGATACGCAGTATTTT.

This clone appeared a single time. The CDR3 here is CASSVTGAYQPQHF. The CDR3, as DNA: TGTGCCAGCAGTGTGACAGGGGCGTATCAGCCCCAGCATTTT. This chain links TRBV27 with TRBJ1-5; 8 bases line up with TRBD1. This CDR3 has 14 amino acids. Germline assignment: CDR1 MNHEY and CDR2 SMNVEV (reference sequence). J gave up 5 bases and V 5 bases, and 5 bases lay outside the gene matches.

The chain recombines TRBV27 with TRBJ2-3; no clear D gene. The germline gives CDR1 MNHEY, CDR2 SMNVEV (reference sequence). The CDR3 has 15 residues. Trimming removed 4 bases from V and 4 bases from J, with 15 bases in between. In nucleotides, the CDR3 is TGTGCCAGCAGTTGGGCTTCAAGAGATCCAGATACGCAGTATTTT. Its protein is CASSWASRDPDTQYF.